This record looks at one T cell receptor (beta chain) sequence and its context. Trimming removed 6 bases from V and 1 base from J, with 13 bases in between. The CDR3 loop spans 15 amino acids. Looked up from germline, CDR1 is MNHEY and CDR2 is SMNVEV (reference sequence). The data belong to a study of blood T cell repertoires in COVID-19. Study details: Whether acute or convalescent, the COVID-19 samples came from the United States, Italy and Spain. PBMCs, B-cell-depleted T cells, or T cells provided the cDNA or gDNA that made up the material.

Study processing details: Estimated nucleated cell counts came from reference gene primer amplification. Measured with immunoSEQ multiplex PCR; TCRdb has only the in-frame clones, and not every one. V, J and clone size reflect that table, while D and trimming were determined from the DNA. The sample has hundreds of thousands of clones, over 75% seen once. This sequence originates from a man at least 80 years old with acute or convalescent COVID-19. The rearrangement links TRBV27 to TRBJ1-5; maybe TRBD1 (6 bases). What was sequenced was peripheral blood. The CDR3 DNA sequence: TGTGCCAGCAGGGGAACAGGGATCAGCAATCAGCCCCAGCATTTT. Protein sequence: CASRGTGISNQPQHF.